These T cell receptor beta chains were read from a single sample in a study of blood T cell repertoires in COVID-19. Libraries were prepared by immunoSEQ multiplex PCR; TCRdb keeps only in-frame clonotypes and omits some of them. The sample has some 300,000 clones; about nine tenths are singletons. Sequencing was done on a sample of PBMCs or T cells enriched from blood (not recorded which). Source of these receptors: a man aged 25 to 45 who had recovered from COVID-19. CDR3s include the opening cysteine and the closing phenylalanine or tryptophan. A D gene is named only where the DNA matches it firmly. The listing skips clone size in some rows; elsewhere it reads once, few, many or a size class.

j_call,v_call,clone_size,d_call,cdr3_aa,cdr3_nt
TRBJ2-3,TRBV9,.,.,CASSVASGSDTQYF,TGTGCCAGCAGCGTAGCCTCAGGGTCAGATACGCAGTATTTT
TRBJ2-5,TRBV5-6,.,.,CASSLGGRVEETQYF,TGTGCCAGCAGCTTGGGAGGGCGGGTCGAAGAGACCCAGTACTTC
TRBJ1-2,TRBV5-4,.,.,CASSFAQANYGYTF,TGTGCCAGCAGCTTCGCACAGGCTAACTATGGCTACACCTTC
TRBJ1-5,TRBV7-2,few,.,CASSLDRASNQPQHF,TGTGCCAGCAGCTTAGATAGAGCCAGCAATCAGCCCCAGCATTTT
TRBJ1-2,TRBV27,.,TRBD1,CASRGQNYGYTF,TGTGCCAGCAGGGGACAGAACTATGGCTACACCTTC
TRBJ2-2,TRBV7-2,.,TRBD2,CASSDTGLAGGRGGELFF,TGTGCCAGCAGCGATACTGGACTAGCGGGAGGTCGGGGCGGGGAGCTGTTTTTT
TRBJ2-2,TRBV14,.,.,CASSPRTTGWGGELFF,TGTGCCAGCAGCCCCCGAACCACAGGGTGGGGCGGGGAGCTGTTTTTT
TRBJ2-1,TRBV13,.,.,CASSSPTSRLNEQFF,TGTGCCAGCAGCTCACCCACTAGCCGCCTTAATGAGCAGTTCTTC
TRBJ2-7,TRBV5-1,.,.,CASSLGQSYEQYF,TGCGCCAGCAGCTTGGGACAGAGCTACGAGCAGTACTTC
TRBJ1-1,TRBV11-3,.,.,CASSLVRTEAFF,TGTGCCAGCAGCTTAGTGCGTACTGAAGCTTTCTTT
TRBJ1-2,TRBV7-8,.,TRBD1,CASSPERRTGLYGYTF,TGTGCCAGCAGCCCAGAAAGGCGGACAGGGCTCTATGGCTACACCTTC
TRBJ2-2,TRBV7-2,few,TRBD2,CASELRGLASVGTGELFF,TGTGCCAGCGAGCTTAGGGGACTAGCGAGCGTAGGGACCGGGGAGCTGTTTTTT
TRBJ1-5,TRBV3-1/TRBV3-2,.,.,CASSPRSSNQPQHF,TGTGCCAGCAGCCCCCGGAGCAGCAATCAGCCCCAGCATTTT
TRBJ1-2,TRBV18,.,.,CASSPQGPGGYTF,TGTGCCAGCTCACCCCAGGGTCCTGGGGGCTACACCTTC
TRBJ1-3,TRBV3-1/TRBV3-2,.,.,CASSPRGGMGNTIYF,TGTGCCAGCAGCCCCCGGGGGGGTATGGGAAACACCATATATTTT
TRBJ1-2,TRBV5-1,few,TRBD1,CASSLATGGRGYTF,TGCGCCAGCAGCTTGGCCACAGGGGGCCGTGGCTACACCTTC
TRBJ2-2,TRBV7-9,.,TRBD1,CASSLTGSTGELFF,TGTGCCAGCAGCTTGACAGGGAGTACCGGGGAGCTGTTTTTT
TRBJ2-5,TRBV3-1/TRBV3-2,.,.,CASRSVGQIHRETQYF,TGTGCCAGCAGGTCGGTCGGGCAAATCCACAGGGAGACCCAGTACTTC